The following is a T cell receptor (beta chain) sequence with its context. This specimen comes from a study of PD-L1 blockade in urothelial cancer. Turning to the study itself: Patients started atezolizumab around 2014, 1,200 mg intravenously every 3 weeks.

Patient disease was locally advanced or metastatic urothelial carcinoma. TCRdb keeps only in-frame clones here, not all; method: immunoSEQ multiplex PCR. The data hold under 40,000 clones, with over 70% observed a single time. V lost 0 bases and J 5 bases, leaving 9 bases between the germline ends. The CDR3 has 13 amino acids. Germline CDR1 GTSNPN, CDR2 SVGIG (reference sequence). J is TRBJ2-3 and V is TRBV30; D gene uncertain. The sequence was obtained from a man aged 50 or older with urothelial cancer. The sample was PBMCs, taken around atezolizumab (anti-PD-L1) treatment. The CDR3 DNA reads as TGTGCCTGGAGTGTCCAGGTAGGAGATACGCAGTATTTT. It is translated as CAWSVQVGDTQYF.